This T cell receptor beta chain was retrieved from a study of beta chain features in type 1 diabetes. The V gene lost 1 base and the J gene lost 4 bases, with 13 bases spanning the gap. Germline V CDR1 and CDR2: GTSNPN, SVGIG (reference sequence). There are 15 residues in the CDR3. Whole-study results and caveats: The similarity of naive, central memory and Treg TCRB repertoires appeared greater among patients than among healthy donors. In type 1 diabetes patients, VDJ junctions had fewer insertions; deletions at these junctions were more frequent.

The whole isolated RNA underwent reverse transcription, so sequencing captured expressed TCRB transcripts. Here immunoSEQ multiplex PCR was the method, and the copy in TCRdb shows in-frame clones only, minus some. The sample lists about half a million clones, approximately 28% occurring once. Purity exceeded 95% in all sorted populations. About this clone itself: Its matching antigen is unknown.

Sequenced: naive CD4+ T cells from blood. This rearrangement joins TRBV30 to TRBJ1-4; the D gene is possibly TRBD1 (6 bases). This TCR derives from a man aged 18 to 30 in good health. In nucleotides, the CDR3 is TGTGCCTGGAGTGCCACGGACAGACTTAATGAAAAACTGTTTTTT. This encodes CAWSATDRLNEKLFF.